These T cell receptor beta chains were read from a single sample in a study of control samples from healthy donors and cancer patients. Sequencing was performed with immunoSEQ multiplex PCR; in TCRdb, only in-frame clones are kept and a portion is missing. The repertoire has about 84,000 clones, 70% to 85% of them found once; the top ten carry roughly 10%. Sequencing was carried out using PBMCs. The receptors derive from a man aged 55 to 70 with head and neck cancer. The CDR3 runs from the conserved cysteine through the conserved F or W. D genes are given only for firm matches. Not all rows give a size; the values are once, few, many and, for expanded clones, a class.

v_call	d_call	clone_size	j_call	cdr3_nt	cdr3_aa
TRBV18	TRBD1	.	TRBJ1-1	TGTGCCAGCTCACCAGACAGGGGGCGGACTGAAGCTTTCTTT	CASSPDRGRTEAFF
TRBV30	.	.	TRBJ1-1	TGTGCCTGGAGGGCCCCGGGATGGGGTGAAGCTTTCTTT	CAWRAPGWGEAFF
TRBV5-8	.	.	TRBJ2-6	TGTGCCAGCAGCAACCACAGATCTGGGGCCAACGTCCTGACTTTC	CASSNHRSGANVLTF
TRBV7-9	.	.	TRBJ1-1	TGTGCCAGCAGCTACATTATCACTGAAGCTTTCTTT	CASSYIITEAFF
TRBV5-1	.	.	TRBJ2-5	TGCGCCAGCAGCTTGGGGGGCTCGGGAGTCGGAGAGACCCAGTACTTC	CASSLGGSGVGETQYF
TRBV10-3	.	.	TRBJ2-5	TGTGCCATCAGTGAGTCCATCAGGGCCCAAGAGACCCAGTACTTC	CAISESIRAQETQYF
TRBV6-6	TRBD2	once	TRBJ2-5	TGTGCCAGCAGTTTAGCCGGACTAGCGGGACAGGAGACCCAGTACTTC	CASSLAGLAGQETQYF
TRBV2	.	.	TRBJ2-5	TGTGCCAGCAGGTTTGGGACGCCGGTAGGGCAAGAGACCCAGTACTTC	CASRFGTPVGQETQYF
TRBV7-2	.	.	TRBJ2-5	TGTGCCAGCAGCTTAAGTCTTGCAGAGACCCAGTACTTC	CASSLSLAETQYF
TRBV2	TRBD1	.	TRBJ1-5	TGTGCCAGCAGCTCCCGGGACAGGGGAGCAAGACAGCCCCAGCATTTT	CASSSRDRGARQPQHF
TRBV21-1	.	.	TRBJ1-5	TGTGCCGGGGGGGCAAACTGGCGGAATCAGCCCCAGCATTTT	CAGGANWRNQPQHF
TRBV29-1	TRBD1	.	TRBJ1-2	TGCAGCGTTGATCAGGGGGCGTGGGGCTACACCTTC	CSVDQGAWGYTF
TRBV28	TRBD2	.	TRBJ2-4	TGTGCCAGCAGCCCTAGCGGGAGGGCCGCAAACATTCAGTACTTC	CASSPSGRAANIQYF
TRBV11-2	TRBD1	.	TRBJ2-4	TGTGCCAGCAGCTCCCTCCGGACAGGGATCTTAGACATTCAGTACTTC	CASSSLRTGILDIQYF
TRBV2	.	.	TRBJ2-1	TGTGCCAGCAGTCTACAGGGTGAGCAGTTCTTC	CASSLQGEQFF
TRBV10-1	TRBD2	.	TRBJ2-3	TGCGCCAGTACTAGCGGGAGCACAGATACGCAGTATTTT	CASTSGSTDTQYF
TRBV24-1	.	once	TRBJ1-5	TGTGCCACCAGTGATGCCGGGCGGGACATTAATCAGCCCCAGCATTTT	CATSDAGRDINQPQHF
TRBV6-2/TRBV6-3	TRBD1	.	TRBJ2-1	TGTGCCAGCAGCTTAACCCGGGACAGGGGAGAGTTCTTC	CASSLTRDRGEFF
TRBV27	TRBD2	few	TRBJ2-1	TGTGCCAGCAGTTGGACTAGAACCAATGAGCAGTTCTTC	CASSWTRTNEQFF
TRBV15	.	.	TRBJ2-3	TGTGCCACCAGCAGCCGGGACGGTACCATGGATACGCAGTATTTT	CATSSRDGTMDTQYF
TRBV2	.	.	TRBJ2-3	TGTGCCAGCTATTTGAATACGCAGTATTTT	CASYLNTQYF
TRBV2	TRBD1	once	TRBJ1-2	TGTGCCAGCAGTGAAAAGCCCGTGGGACAGGGGGTAAATGGCTACACCTTC	CASSEKPVGQGVNGYTF
TRBV7-9	.	.	TRBJ2-5	TGTGCCAGCAGCCCTAGGCGGGACGCCACGACACAGACCCAGTACTTC	CASSPRRDATTQTQYF
TRBV12-3/TRBV12-4	TRBD1	.	TRBJ1-2	TGTGCCAGCAGCCTGACAGGGAACTATGGCTACACCTTC	CASSLTGNYGYTF
TRBV10-1	.	few	TRBJ2-1	TGCGCCAGCAGTGAGTCGAGGGGATGGGGTGAGCAGTTCTTC	CASSESRGWGEQFF
TRBV28	TRBD2	.	TRBJ2-5	TGTGCCAGCAGCCCTAGACTAGCGGGAATGGGGGAGACCCAGTACTTC	CASSPRLAGMGETQYF
TRBV7-6	TRBD1	.	TRBJ1-2	TGTGCCAGCAGCTCCGATCCAGGGGGCGCGCCCTATGGCTACACCTTC	CASSSDPGGAPYGYTF
TRBV12-3/TRBV12-4	.	few	TRBJ1-5	TGTGCCAGCAGCCCCGCACGGTTTCAGCCCCAGCATTTT	CASSPARFQPQHF
TRBV6-5	.	once	TRBJ2-3	TGTGCCAGCACGGGCAGGTCTAGCACAGATACGCAGTATTTT	CASTGRSSTDTQYF
TRBV6-5	TRBD2	.	TRBJ2-1	TGTGCCGGCTCAAGGGCTAGCGGGATCAATGAGCAGTTCTTC	CAGSRASGINEQFF
TRBV19	.	.	TRBJ2-1	TGTGCCAGTACTCAGTGGGACAATGAGCAGTTCTTC	CASTQWDNEQFF